The next 8 T cell receptor beta chains were all read from a single sample in a study of blood T cell repertoires in COVID-19. Some clones are missing from TCRdb's copy, which holds only in-frame ones; the method was immunoSEQ multiplex PCR. This table holds 79,000 or so clones, 87% found once. The sample taken for sequencing was peripheral blood. Receptors originate from a human donor in a cohort sampled during active COVID-19.

V and J are TRBV3-1 (or the pseudogene TRBV3-2) and TRBJ2-7, with 9 bases lining up with TRBD2. V was pared by 7 bases and J by 6 bases, with 10 bases of the junction left unmatched. The CDR3 loop spans 14 amino acids. The germline V gene encodes CDR1 LGHDT and CDR2 YNNKEL (reference sequence). As DNA, the CDR3 is TGTGCCAGCAAGGGAGCGGGAGGCCGAGGCGAGCAGTACTTC. Its translation is CASKGAGGRGEQYF.

This clone showed up just once. The CDR3 region is CASSLNYRGNTEAFF. The CDR3 region has the DNA TGTGCCAGCAGCTTAAACTACAGGGGGAACACTGAAGCTTTCTTT. This chain connects TRBV5-6 to TRBJ1-1, with TRBD1 matching over 7 bases. The CDR3 loop spans 15 amino acids. Germline lookup yields CDR1 SGHDT and CDR2 YYEEEE. The V gene end was trimmed by 2 bases and the J gene end by 1 base; junction bases not matched to a gene: 5.

The rearrangement uses TRBV28 and TRBJ1-4; 7 bases map to TRBD1. Per the germline V gene, CDR1 is MDHEN and CDR2 is SYDVKM. This CDR3 contains 15 residues. After removal of 5 bases from V and 1 base from J, the junction contained 4 bases not matched to a gene. The CDR3 sequence is CASSPRQGTNEKLFF. Here the CDR3 DNA reads TGTGCCAGCAGTCCACGACAGGGAACTAATGAAAAACTGTTTTTT.

The V gene is TRBV30, the J gene TRBJ1-5, with D unclear. The CDR3 is made up of 14 amino acids. V was shortened by 5 bases and J by 5 bases, with 16 bases between the two germline ends. Germline V gene sequence: CDR1 GTSNPN, CDR2 SVGIG (reference sequence). The DNA of the CDR3 is TGTGCCTGGTCCGACCCGTCCCGGGATCAGCCCCAGCATTTT. Amino acids: CAWSDPSRDQPQHF. Using reference TRBV30 and TRBJ1-5 for the parts outside the CDR3, the full variable domain is SQTIHQWPATLVQPVGSPLSLECTVEGTSNPNLYWYRQAAGRGLQLLFYSVGIGQISSEVPQNLSASRPQDRQFILSSKKLLLSDSGFYLCAWSDPSRDQPQHFGDGTRLSIL.

This clone has only one observation. The J gene is TRBJ2-3, the V gene TRBV2, with 14 bases matching TRBD2. Germline V gene lookup returns CDR1 SNHLY and CDR2 FYNNEI. This CDR3 comprises 19 residues. V lost 6 bases and J lost 5; bases outside the gene matches: 16. CDR3: CASRWGPGTSGRGGDTQYF. The CDR3 nucleotides are TGTGCCAGCAGGTGGGGGCCCGGGACTAGCGGGAGAGGAGGAGATACGCAGTATTTT. Full variable domain (outside the CDR3, taken from reference TRBV2 and TRBJ2-3): EPEVTQTPSHQVTQMGQEVILRCVPISNHLYFYWYRQILGQKVEFLVSFYNNEISEKSEIFDDQFSVERPDGSNFTLKIRSTKLEDSAMYFCASRWGPGTSGRGGDTQYFGPGTRLTVL.

The chain joins TRBV7-8 to TRBJ2-1, with TRBD2 matching over 7 bases. The V and J ends lost 0 bases and 8 bases, in that order; junction bases with no gene match: 7. The CDR3 sequence is 15 residues long. Per germline, CDR1 SGHVS and CDR2 FQNEAQ. CDR3 residues: CASSLAGGPFDEQFF. In DNA, the CDR3 is TGTGCCAGCAGCTTAGCGGGAGGGCCCTTTGATGAGCAGTTCTTC.

V is TRBV13 and J is TRBJ2-2; 8 positions agree with TRBD1. Trimming removed 8 bases from V and 4 bases from J; junction bases left unmatched: 9. This CDR3 contains 15 residues. Germline V lookup: CDR1 PRHDT, CDR2 FYEKMQ (reference sequence). The CDR3 protein is CASEGQGASTGELFF. Here the CDR3 DNA reads TGTGCCAGCGAAGGTCAGGGGGCGAGCACCGGGGAGCTGTTTTTT.

The chain employs TRBV3-1 (or the pseudogene TRBV3-2) and TRBJ1-1, with D possibly being TRBD1 (6 bases). The length of the CDR3 is 13 residues. Germline loops: CDR1 LGHDT, CDR2 YNNKEL (reference sequence). Trimming left V 4 bases short and J 3 bases short, with 9 bases between. DNA for the CDR3: TGTGCCAGCAGCCCACAGGGATACACTGAAGCTTTCTTT. Protein product: CASSPQGYTEAFF.